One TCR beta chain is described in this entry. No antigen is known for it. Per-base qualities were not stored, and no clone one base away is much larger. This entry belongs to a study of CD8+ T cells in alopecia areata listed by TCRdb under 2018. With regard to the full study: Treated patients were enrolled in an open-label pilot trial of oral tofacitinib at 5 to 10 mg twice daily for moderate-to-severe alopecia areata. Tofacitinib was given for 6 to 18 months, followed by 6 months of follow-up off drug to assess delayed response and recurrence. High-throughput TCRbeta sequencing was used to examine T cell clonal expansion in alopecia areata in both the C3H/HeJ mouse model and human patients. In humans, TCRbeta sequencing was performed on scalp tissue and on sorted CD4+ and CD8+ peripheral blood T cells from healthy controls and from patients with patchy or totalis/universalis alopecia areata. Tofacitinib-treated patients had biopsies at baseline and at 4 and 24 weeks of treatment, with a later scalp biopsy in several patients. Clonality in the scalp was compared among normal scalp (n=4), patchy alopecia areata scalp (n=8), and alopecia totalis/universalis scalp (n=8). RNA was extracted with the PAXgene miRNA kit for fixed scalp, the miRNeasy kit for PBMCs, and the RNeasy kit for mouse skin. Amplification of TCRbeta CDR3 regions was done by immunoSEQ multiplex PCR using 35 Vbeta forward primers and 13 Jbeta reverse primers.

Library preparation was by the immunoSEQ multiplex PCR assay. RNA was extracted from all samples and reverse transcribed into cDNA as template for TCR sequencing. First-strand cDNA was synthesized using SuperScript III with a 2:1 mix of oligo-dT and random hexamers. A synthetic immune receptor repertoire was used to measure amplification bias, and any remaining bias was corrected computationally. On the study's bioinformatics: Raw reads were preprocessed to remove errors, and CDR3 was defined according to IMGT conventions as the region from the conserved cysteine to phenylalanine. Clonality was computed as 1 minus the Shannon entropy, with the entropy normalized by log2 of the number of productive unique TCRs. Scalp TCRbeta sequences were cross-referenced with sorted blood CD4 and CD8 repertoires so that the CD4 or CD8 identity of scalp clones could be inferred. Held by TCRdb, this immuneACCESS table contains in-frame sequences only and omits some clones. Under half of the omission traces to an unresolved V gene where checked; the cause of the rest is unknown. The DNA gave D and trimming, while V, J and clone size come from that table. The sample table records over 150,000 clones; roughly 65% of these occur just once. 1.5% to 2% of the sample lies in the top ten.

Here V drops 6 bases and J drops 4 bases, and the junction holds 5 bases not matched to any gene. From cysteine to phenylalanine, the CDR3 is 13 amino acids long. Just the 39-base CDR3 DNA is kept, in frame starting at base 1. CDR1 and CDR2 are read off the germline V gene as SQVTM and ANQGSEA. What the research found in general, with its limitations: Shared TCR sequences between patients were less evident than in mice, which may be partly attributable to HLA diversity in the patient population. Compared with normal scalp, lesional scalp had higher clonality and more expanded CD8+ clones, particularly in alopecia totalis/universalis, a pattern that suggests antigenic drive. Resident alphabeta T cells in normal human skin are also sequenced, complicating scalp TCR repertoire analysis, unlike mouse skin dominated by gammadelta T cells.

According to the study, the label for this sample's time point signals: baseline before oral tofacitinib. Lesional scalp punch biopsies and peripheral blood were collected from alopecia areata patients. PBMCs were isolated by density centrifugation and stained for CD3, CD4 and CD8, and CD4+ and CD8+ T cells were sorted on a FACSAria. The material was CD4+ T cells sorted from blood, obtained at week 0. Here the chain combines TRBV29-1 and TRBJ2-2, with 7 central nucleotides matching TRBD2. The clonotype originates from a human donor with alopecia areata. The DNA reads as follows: TGCAGCGTCGACCGGGAGGCCACCGGGGAGCTGTTTTTT. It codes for CSVDREATGELFF.